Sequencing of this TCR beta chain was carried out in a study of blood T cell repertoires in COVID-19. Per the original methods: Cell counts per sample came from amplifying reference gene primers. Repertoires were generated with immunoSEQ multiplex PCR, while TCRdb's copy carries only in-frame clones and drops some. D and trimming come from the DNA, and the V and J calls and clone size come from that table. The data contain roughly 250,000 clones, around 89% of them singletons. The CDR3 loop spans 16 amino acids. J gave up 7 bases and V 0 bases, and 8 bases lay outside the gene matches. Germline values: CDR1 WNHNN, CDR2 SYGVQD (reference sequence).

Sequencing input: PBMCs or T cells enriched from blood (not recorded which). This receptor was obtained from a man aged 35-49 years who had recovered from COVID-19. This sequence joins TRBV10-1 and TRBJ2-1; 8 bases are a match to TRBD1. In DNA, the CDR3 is TGCGCCAGCAGTGAGTCGAGACAGGGGATACGAAATGAGCAGTTCTTC. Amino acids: CASSESRQGIRNEQFF.